The 30 T cell receptor beta chains below all came from one sample that was sequenced in a study of glioma-infiltrating T cells. Amplification of TCR alpha and beta CDR3 regions from RNA used iRepertoire nested multiplex PCR. TCRdb processed the multiplex PCR reads anew with MiXCR; each CDR3 protein has one entry. Here the sample spans a few hundred thousand distinct CDR3 sequences, roughly two fifths being singletons. The sequenced sample was glioma tissue, nonneoplastic brain tissue, or PBMCs (not recorded which). The source of these receptors is a human donor with low-grade glioma or glioblastoma, undergoing nonglioma brain surgery, or in good health (not recorded which).

This clonotype was seen a few times. This chain connects TRBV4-2 to TRBJ1-2; D is uncertain. Looked up from germline, CDR1 is LGHNA and CDR2 is YNFKEQ. V was clipped by 4 bases and J by 1 base, with 13 bases between them. The CDR3 is made up of 15 amino acids. The DNA for the CDR3 is TGTGCCAGCAGCCCAACAGCAACTAGTAACTATGGCTACACCTTC. It codes for CASSPTATSNYGYTF.

As regards this clonotype: Since a much larger clone is just one base distant, this may be a read error. The rearrangement joins TRBV7-2 to TRBJ2-7, with TRBD2 as a possible D gene (5 bases). The CDR3 is made up of 12 amino acids. Germline CDR1 is SGHTA and CDR2 is FQGNSA. Trimming took off 5 bases at V and 8 bases at J, with 13 bases between the two ends. CDR3 residues: CASSPEGYKQYF. The CDR3 bases are TGTGCCAGCAGCCCCGAGGGATACAAGCAGTACTTC.

Points on this clonotype: Just one base apart from a much larger clone, this may be a read error. The genes are TRBV20-1 and TRBJ2-7; D may be TRBD1 (5 bases). The germline gives CDR1 DFQATT, CDR2 SNEGSKA (reference sequence). V lost 4 bases, J lost 6 bases, and 16 bases lay in between. The CDR3 covers 13 residues. Here the CDR3 reads CSAKGSDACEQYF. In DNA, the CDR3 is TGCAGTGCTAAGGGGTCGGACGCGTGCGAGCAGTACTTC.

The chain recombines TRBV28 with TRBJ1-2; no firm D call. Germline V gene lookup returns CDR1 MDHEN and CDR2 SYDVKM. Trimming cost V 8 bases and J 4 bases, with 17 bases left between them. This CDR3 region has 14 residues. The CDR3: CASRHRRYFYGYTF. The CDR3 nucleotides are TGTGCCAGCCGTCACAGAAGGTACTTCTATGGCTACACCTTC.

Details on this clonotype: A junction end diverges from the germline sequence, so it may reflect a read error. This chain uses TRBV4-2 with TRBJ2-7; no clear D. The germline V gene has CDR1 LGHNA and CDR2 YNFKEQ. This CDR3 has 10 residues. Written as DNA, the CDR3 is TGTGCCAGGAGCCAAAACGAGCAGTACTTC. Its protein is CARSQNEQYF.

The gene calls are TRBV7-3 and TRBJ1-1, with 7 bases matching TRBD1. CDR3 length: 15 amino acids. The ends lost 5 bases at V and 0 bases at J; junction bases unmatched: 6. Germline CDR1 reads SGHTA; CDR2 reads FQGTGA. CDR3: CASSTTGTMNTEAFF. The CDR3 DNA sequence: TGTGCCAGCAGCACGACAGGGACTATGAACACTGAAGCTTTCTTT.

At least ten counts were recorded for this clonotype. This sequence joins TRBV27 and TRBJ2-1; D is unresolved. In germline, CDR1 is MNHEY, CDR2 SMNVEV (reference sequence). The V end lost 6 bases, the J end lost 9 bases, and 9 bases lay between the germline ends. The CDR3 runs to 11 residues. The CDR3 region is CASSRFGEQFF. DNA of the CDR3: TGTGCCAGCAGCCGCTTCGGTGAGCAGTTCTTC.

The V call is TRBV18, the J call TRBJ1-1; 7 bases agree with TRBD1. Germline V gives CDR1 KGHSH, CDR2 LQKENI. The CDR3 is 15 residues long. Germline trimming cut 4 bases from V and 4 bases from J; bases unmatched to any gene: 9. The CDR3 reads CASSLNTGEGTEAFF. The CDR3 nucleotides are TGTGCCAGCTCACTCAATACAGGGGAGGGCACTGAAGCTTTCTTT.

This clonotype has a handful of counts. V usage is TRBV4-2 and J usage is TRBJ1-2; tentative D call: TRBD1 (5 bases). Between the trimmed V and J ends, which lost 0 bases and 0 bases, there was a span of 11 bases. Germline assignment: CDR1 LGHNA and CDR2 YNFKEQ. The CDR3 loop spans 16 amino acids. CDR3 sequence: CASSQDLGTSNYGYTF. The CDR3 DNA follows: TGTGCCAGCAGCCAAGATCTTGGGACCTCTAACTATGGCTACACCTTC.

Turning to this clonotype: Compared with germline, one end of the junction differs, possibly owing to a read error. This chain links TRBV27 with TRBJ2-7; 9 bases line up with TRBD1. CDR1 is MNHEY, CDR2 SMNVEV, per germline (reference sequence). The CDR3 has 14 residues. The CDR3 DNA sequence: TGTGCCAGCGGTTTGTTGGGACAGGGCTACGAGCAGTACTTC. Translating it yields CASGLLGQGYEQYF.

This clonotype was counted many times. This sequence joins TRBV15 and TRBJ2-7; perhaps TRBD2 as D (6 bases). Between the trimmed V and J ends, which lost 0 bases and 1 base, there was a span of 13 bases. There are 16 residues in the CDR3. In germline, CDR1 is LNHNV, CDR2 YYDKDF (reference sequence). This CDR3 reads CATSRDLGGVSYEQYF. CDR3 nucleotide sequence: TGTGCCACCAGCAGAGATCTGGGGGGTGTTTCCTACGAGCAGTACTTC.

In this sample, this clonotype turned up once. This sequence may be a read error, since a much larger clone differs from it by one base. The V and J genes are TRBV28 and TRBJ1-1, with D possibly TRBD1 on 5 matching bases. CDR3 length equals 17 residues. V was trimmed by 3 bases and J by 6 bases, leaving 23 bases between them. In germline, CDR1 is MDHEN, CDR2 SYDVKM. The DNA for the CDR3 is TGTGCCAGCAGTTTCCCCTACCGTGGGGGGACCTGGGCTGAAGCTTTCTTT. Residues: CASSFPYRGGTWAEAFF.

A remark on this clonotype: Its ends do not fully match the called genes, so a read error is possible. The V gene is TRBV7-9, the J gene TRBJ1-3, with no clear D. The length of the CDR3 is 16 residues. In germline, CDR1 is SEHNR, CDR2 FQNEAQ (reference sequence). CDR3 nucleotide sequence: TGTGCCAGCAGCTTAGCCGCTGTTAGCTCTGGAAGCACCATATATTTT. Its protein product is CASSLAAVSSGSTIYF.

The chain employs TRBV20-1 and TRBJ1-5; TRBD1 aligns across 9 bases. The germline V gene has CDR1 DFQATT and CDR2 SNEGSKA (reference sequence). The CDR3 has 16 amino acids. Trimming took 1 base from V and 6 from J; bases not matched to a gene: 10. The CDR3 bases are TGCAGTGCTAGAGTGGGAGGACAGGGGATTGGTCAGCCCCAGCATTTT. Amino acid sequence: CSARVGGQGIGQPQHF.

This clonotype has only a few counts. The V and J genes are TRBV24-1 and TRBJ2-3, with D possibly TRBD2 on 6 matching bases. There are 16 residues in the CDR3. Germline V gene sequence: CDR1 KGHDR, CDR2 SFDVKD. V lost 1 base and J 4 bases, leaving 14 bases between the germline ends. CDR3 bases: TGTGCCACCAGTGATTTAAAAAGCGGGCGGGCAGATACGCAGTATTTT. Residues: CATSDLKSGRADTQYF.

The genes are TRBV4-2 and TRBJ2-2; D unclear. Between the trimmed V and J ends, which lost 0 bases and 4 bases, there was a span of 0 bases. The germline V gene encodes CDR1 LGHNA and CDR2 YNFKEQ. The CDR3 is 12 amino acids. CDR3 bases: TGTGCCAGCAGCCAAGACACCGGGGAGCTGTTTTTT. This translates into CASSQDTGELFF.

This clonotype showed up many times. The V and J genes are TRBV6-2 or TRBV6-3 and TRBJ2-7; possible D gene TRBD1, 5 bases. CDR1 is MNHEY and CDR2 is SVGEGT in the germline V gene. The ends were cut back, 3 bases at V and 3 bases at J, with 18 bases in the middle. This CDR3 contains 16 residues. The CDR3 region has the DNA TGTGCCAGCAGTTATCGGCAGGGCTTCCCCATCTACGAGCAGTACTTC. Protein: CASSYRQGFPIYEQYF.

The chain uses TRBV28 and TRBJ1-1; D may be TRBD1 (5 bases). The germline CDR1 and CDR2 sequences are MDHEN and SYDVKM. This CDR3 is 12 amino acids long. The V gene lost 9 bases and the J gene lost 1 base, with 9 bases spanning the gap. The chain's CDR3 is CASGTQNTEAFF. CDR3 nucleotide sequence: TGTGCCAGTGGGACGCAGAACACTGAAGCTTTCTTT.

CDR3: CASSQQQAPSSSYEQFF. The CDR3 DNA is TGCGCCAGCAGCCAGCAGCAAGCGCCAAGCTCGTCCTACGAGCAGTTCTTC. The chain recombines TRBV4-1 with TRBJ2-1; D uncertain. The CDR3 consists of 17 residues. Germline CDR1 MGHRA, CDR2 YSYEKL. Trimming took 3 bases from V and 10 from J, leaving 25 bases between them.

The CDR3: CASAAGTSGGQETQYF. In DNA, the CDR3 is TGTGCCAGCGCGGCGGGAACGAGCGGGGGCCAAGAGACCCAGTACTTC. V usage is TRBV6-1 and J usage is TRBJ2-5; 8 nucleotides line up with TRBD2. V gave up 8 bases and J gave up 1 base; unmatched junction bases: 12. Germline CDR1 MNHNS, CDR2 SASEGT. The CDR3 is 16 amino acids.

As for this clonotype: A clone one base away is much larger, so this may be a read error. This chain uses TRBV27 with TRBJ2-1, with D possibly being TRBD2 (6 bases). V was shortened by 3 bases and J by 0 bases, with 15 bases between the two germline ends. The CDR3 has 17 amino acids. Germline V gene lookup returns CDR1 MNHEY and CDR2 SMNVEV (reference sequence). The CDR3 protein is CASSFVAEGPSYNEQFF. CDR3 DNA: TGTGCCAGCAGTTTTGTAGCGGAAGGGCCCTCCTACAATGAGCAGTTCTTC.

This clonotype was found many times. The chain employs TRBV6-1 and TRBJ2-3; 10 nucleotides match TRBD1. CDR1 is MNHNS and CDR2 is SASEGT in the germline V gene. This CDR3 is 16 amino acids long. The trim removed 10 bases at V and 4 bases at J, leaving 14 bases unmatched. The CDR3 sequence is CATATRDRGSPDTQYF. The CDR3 coding sequence is TGTGCCACTGCTACCCGGGACAGGGGTTCACCAGATACGCAGTATTTT.

A word on this clonotype: One end of the junction does not line up with germline, which may come from a read error. This chain links TRBV4-2 with TRBJ2-7, with D tentatively TRBD1 (6 bases). The CDR3 spans 18 residues. CDR1 and CDR2 (germline): LGHNA, YNFKEQ. The CDR3 loop reads CASSQNTIRRPGGYEQHF. CDR3 DNA sequence: TGTGCCAGCAGCCAAAACACAATCCGACGGCCTGGGGGCTACGAGCAGCACTTC.

About this clonotype itself: A much larger clone is a single base away; this may be a read error. Lacking the conserved final phenylalanine or tryptophan, this CDR3 likely reflects a read error. The rearrangement links TRBV2 to TRBJ2-7; possibly TRBD2 for D (5 bases). Germline CDR1 SNHLY, CDR2 FYNNEI. The CDR3 totals 15 residues. The V end lost 3 bases, the J end lost 5 bases, and 17 bases lay between the germline ends. CDR3 in amino acids: CASSDPPRVSDEQYL. CDR3 sequence (DNA): TGTGCCAGCAGTGACCCCCCCCGGGTTAGCGACGAGCAGTACTTG.

Comment on this clonotype: Without the conserved terminal phenylalanine or tryptophan, this CDR3 likely stems from a read error. In DNA, the CDR3 is TGTGCCACCAGCAACATGTCCCGTCCACACAGCTATGGCTACACCTCC. It yields the protein CATSNMSRPHSYGYTS. The chain joins TRBV15 to TRBJ1-2; D not certain. CDR1 and CDR2 (germline): LNHNV, YYDKDF (reference sequence). Trimming removed 4 bases from V and 4 bases from J, with 19 bases in between. This CDR3 comprises 16 residues.

Details on this clonotype: Germline and junction disagree at one end, which may indicate a read error. The J gene is TRBJ1-1, the V gene TRBV20-1; D uncertain. CDR1 is DFQATT, CDR2 SNEGSKA, per germline (reference sequence). The CDR3 is made up of 14 amino acids. CDR3 nucleotides: TGCAGTGCCCACCGATTTGACCGGAACACTGAAGCTCTCTTT. Translating gives CSAHRFDRNTEALF.

V gene TRBV6-6 combines with J gene TRBJ2-1; 10 positions match TRBD2. The CDR3 sequence is 12 residues long. Germline CDR1 reads MNHNY; CDR2 reads SVGAGI (reference sequence). J was trimmed by 10 bases and V by 6 bases; bases with no gene match: 3. The CDR3 bases are TGTGCCAGCAGCGGGGGACTAGCGGAGCAGTTCTTC. As protein: CASSGGLAEQFF.

As concerns this clonotype: The conserved final phenylalanine or tryptophan is absent from the CDR3, which likely points to a read error. J is TRBJ2-1 and V is TRBV27, with 11 positions matching TRBD2. After removal of 11 bases from V and 4 bases from J, the junction contained 7 bases not matched to a gene. CDR3 size: 14 residues. Looked up from germline, CDR1 is MNHEY and CDR2 is SMNVEV (reference sequence). For the CDR3, the DNA is TGTGCCGCAGCCGGGACTAGCGGTTACAATGAGCAGTTCCTC. Translated: CAAAGTSGYNEQFL.

The rearrangement uses TRBV7-2 and TRBJ2-5; TRBD1 aligns across 8 bases. J gave up 4 bases and V 1 base, and 5 bases lay outside the gene matches. The V gene's germline CDR1 is SGHTA and CDR2 FQGNSA. The length of the CDR3 is 15 residues. This CDR3 is CASSLDRGQAETQYF. CDR3 nucleotide sequence: TGTGCCAGCAGCTTAGACCGGGGACAGGCAGAGACCCAGTACTTC.

This chain links TRBV7-9 with TRBJ1-1; TRBD1 matches 7 bases. Germline CDR1 reads SEHNR; CDR2 reads FQNEAQ (reference sequence). The CDR3 contains 14 residues. The junction had 8 bases not matched to a gene; V was cut back by 5 bases and J by 5 bases. The CDR3 reads CASSVQGSETEAFF. The CDR3 coding sequence is TGTGCCAGCAGCGTACAGGGGTCTGAAACTGAAGCTTTCTTT.